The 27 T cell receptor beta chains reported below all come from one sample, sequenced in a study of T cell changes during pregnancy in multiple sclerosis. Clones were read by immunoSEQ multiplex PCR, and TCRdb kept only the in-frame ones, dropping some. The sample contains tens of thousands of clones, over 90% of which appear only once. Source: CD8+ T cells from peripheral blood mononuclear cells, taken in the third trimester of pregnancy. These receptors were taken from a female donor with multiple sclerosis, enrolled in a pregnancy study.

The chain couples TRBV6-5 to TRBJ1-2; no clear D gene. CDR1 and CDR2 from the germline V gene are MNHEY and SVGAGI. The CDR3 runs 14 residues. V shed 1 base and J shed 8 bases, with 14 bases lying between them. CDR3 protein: CASSYLSGDWGYTF. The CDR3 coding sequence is TGTGCCAGCAGTTACTTGAGCGGCGATTGGGGCTACACCTTC.

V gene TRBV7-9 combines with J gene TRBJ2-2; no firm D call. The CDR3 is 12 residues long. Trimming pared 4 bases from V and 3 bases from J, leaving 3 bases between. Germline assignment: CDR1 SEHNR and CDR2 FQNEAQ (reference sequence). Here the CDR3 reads CASSSYTGELFF. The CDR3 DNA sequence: TGTGCCAGCAGCTCATACACCGGGGAGCTGTTTTTT.

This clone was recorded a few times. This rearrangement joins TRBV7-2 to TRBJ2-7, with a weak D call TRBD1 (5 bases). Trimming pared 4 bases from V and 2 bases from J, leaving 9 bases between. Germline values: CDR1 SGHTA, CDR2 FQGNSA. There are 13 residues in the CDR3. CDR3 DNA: TGTGCCAGCAGCTCCGACAGCGCCTACGAGCAGTACTTC. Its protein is CASSSDSAYEQYF.

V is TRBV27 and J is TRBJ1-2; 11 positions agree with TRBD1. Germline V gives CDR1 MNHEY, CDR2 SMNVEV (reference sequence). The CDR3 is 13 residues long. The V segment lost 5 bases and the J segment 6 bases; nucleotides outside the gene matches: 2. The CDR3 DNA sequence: TGTGCCAGCAGTGGACAGGGGGCGGATGGCTACACCTTC. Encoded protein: CASSGQGADGYTF.

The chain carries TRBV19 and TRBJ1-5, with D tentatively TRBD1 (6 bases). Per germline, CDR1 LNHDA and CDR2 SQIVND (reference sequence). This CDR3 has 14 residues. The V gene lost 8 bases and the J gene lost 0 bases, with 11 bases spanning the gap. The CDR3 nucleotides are TGTGCCAGTCACAGGGATATTAGCAATCAGCCCCAGCATTTT. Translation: CASHRDISNQPQHF.

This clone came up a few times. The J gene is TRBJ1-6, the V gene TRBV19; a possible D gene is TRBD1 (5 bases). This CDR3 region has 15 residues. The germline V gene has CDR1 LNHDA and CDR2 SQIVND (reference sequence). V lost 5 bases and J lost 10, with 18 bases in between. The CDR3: CASSPTAAGLSPLHF. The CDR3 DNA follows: TGTGCCAGTAGTCCTACAGCCGCGGGACTATCACCCCTCCACTTT.

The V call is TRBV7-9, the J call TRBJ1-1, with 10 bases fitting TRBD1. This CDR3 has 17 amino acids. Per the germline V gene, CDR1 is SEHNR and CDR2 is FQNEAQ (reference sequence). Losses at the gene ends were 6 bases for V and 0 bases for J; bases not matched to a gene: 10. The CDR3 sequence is CASRQPGQGRLNTEAFF. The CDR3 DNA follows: TGTGCCAGCAGACAACCGGGACAGGGGAGACTGAACACTGAAGCTTTCTTT.

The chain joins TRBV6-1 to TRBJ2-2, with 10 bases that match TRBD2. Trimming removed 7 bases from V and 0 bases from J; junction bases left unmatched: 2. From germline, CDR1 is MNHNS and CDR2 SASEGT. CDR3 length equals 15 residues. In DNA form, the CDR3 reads TGTGCCAGCATGGGACTAGCGTCGAACACCGGGGAGCTGTTTTTT. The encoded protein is CASMGLASNTGELFF.

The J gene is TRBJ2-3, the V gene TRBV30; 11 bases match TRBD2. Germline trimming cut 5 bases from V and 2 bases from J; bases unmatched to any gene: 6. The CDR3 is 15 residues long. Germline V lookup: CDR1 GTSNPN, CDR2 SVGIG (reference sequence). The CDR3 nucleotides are TGTGCCTGGCTAATACTAGCGGGGGACACAGATACGCAGTATTTT. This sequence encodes CAWLILAGDTDTQYF.

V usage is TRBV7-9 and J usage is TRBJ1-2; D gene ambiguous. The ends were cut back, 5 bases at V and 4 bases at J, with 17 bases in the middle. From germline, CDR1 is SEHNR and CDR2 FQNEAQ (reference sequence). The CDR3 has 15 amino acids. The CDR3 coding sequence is TGTGCCAGCAGCGCCGGGTCCGGGTCCGTCTATGGCTACACCTTC. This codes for CASSAGSGSVYGYTF.

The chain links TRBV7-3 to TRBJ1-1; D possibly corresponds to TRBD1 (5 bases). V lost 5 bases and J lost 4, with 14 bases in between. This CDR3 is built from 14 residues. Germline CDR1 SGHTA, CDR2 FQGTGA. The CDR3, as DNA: TGTGCCAGCAGCCAATCCGGGGGAGGCACTGAAGCTTTCTTT. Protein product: CASSQSGGGTEAFF.

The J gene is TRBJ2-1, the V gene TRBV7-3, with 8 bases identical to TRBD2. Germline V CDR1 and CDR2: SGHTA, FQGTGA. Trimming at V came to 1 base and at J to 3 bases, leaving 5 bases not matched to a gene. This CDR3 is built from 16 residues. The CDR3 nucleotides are TGTGCCAGCAGCTTAAACCCTAGCGGGCTCTACAATGAGCAGTTCTTC. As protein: CASSLNPSGLYNEQFF.

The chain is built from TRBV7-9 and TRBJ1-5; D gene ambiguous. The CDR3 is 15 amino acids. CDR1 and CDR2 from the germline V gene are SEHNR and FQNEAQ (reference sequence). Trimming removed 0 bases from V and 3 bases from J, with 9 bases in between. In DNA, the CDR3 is TGTGCCAGCAGCTTAGCGCCGGGGTTCAATCAGCCCCAGCATTTT. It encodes CASSLAPGFNQPQHF.

CDR3 loop: CASSYNSNEQYF. CDR3 in DNA: TGTGCCAGCAGTTACAACTCTAACGAGCAGTACTTC. The chain couples TRBV6-5 to TRBJ2-7; no clear D gene. Trimming cost V 2 bases and J 5 bases, with 7 bases left between them. Germline V CDR1 and CDR2: MNHEY, SVGAGI. The CDR3 is 12 amino acids.

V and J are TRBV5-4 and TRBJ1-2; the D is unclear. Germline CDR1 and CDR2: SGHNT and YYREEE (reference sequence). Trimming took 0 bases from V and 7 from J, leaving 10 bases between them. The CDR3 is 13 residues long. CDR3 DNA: TGTGCCAGCAGCTTGGGGTCCGGGAGTGGCTACACCTTC. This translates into CASSLGSGSGYTF.

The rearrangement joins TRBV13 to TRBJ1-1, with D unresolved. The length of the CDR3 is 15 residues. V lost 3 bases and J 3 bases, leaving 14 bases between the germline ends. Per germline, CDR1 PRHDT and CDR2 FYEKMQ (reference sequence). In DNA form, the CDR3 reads TGTGCCAGCAGCTTGCAGGCAGGTCCGGACACTGAAGCTTTCTTT. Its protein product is CASSLQAGPDTEAFF.

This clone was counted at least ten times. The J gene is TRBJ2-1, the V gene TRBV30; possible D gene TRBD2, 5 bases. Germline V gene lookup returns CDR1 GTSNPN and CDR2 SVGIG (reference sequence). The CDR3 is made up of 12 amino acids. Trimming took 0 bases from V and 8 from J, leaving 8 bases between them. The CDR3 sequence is CAWSVLGDEQFF. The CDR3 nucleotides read TGTGCCTGGAGTGTACTCGGGGATGAGCAGTTCTTC.

The CDR3 region has the DNA TGTGCCAGCAGCTGGTGGGGCGCAGGATATGGCTACACCTTC. Encoded protein: CASSWWGAGYGYTF. The rearrangement links TRBV5-4 to TRBJ1-2, with a tentative D call TRBD1 (5 bases). Germline CDR1 reads SGHNT; CDR2 reads YYREEE (reference sequence). The ends were cut back, 3 bases at V and 5 bases at J, with 14 bases in the middle. There are 14 residues in the CDR3.

CDR3 sequence reads: CASSEATVDQPQHF. Written as DNA, the CDR3 is TGTGCCAGCAGTGAAGCGACAGTCGATCAGCCCCAGCATTTT. The chain uses TRBV2 and TRBJ1-5, with TRBD1 as a possible D gene (5 bases). CDR3 length: 14 residues. CDR1 and CDR2 from the germline V gene are SNHLY and FYNNEI. Trimming cost V 0 bases and J 5 bases, with 8 bases left between them.

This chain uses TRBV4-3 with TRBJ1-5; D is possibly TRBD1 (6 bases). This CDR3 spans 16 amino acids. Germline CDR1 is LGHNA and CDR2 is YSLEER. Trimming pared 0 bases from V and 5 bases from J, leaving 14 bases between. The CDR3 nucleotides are TGCGCCAGCAGCCAAGATACCTGGACAGATGATCAGCCCCAGCATTTT. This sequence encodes CASSQDTWTDDQPQHF.

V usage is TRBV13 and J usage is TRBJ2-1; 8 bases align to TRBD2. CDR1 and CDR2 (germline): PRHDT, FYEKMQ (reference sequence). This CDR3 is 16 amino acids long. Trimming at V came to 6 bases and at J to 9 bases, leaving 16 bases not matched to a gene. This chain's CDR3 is CASSAPGTRGSVEQFF. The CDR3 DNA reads TGTGCCAGCAGTGCCCCCGGGACTAGGGGAAGCGTTGAGCAGTTCTTC.

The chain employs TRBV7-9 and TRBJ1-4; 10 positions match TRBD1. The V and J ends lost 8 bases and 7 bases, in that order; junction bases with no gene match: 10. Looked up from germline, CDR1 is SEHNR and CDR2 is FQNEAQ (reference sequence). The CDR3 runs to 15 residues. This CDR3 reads CASGTGEEWGEKLFF. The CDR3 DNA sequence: TGTGCCAGCGGGACAGGGGAAGAGTGGGGTGAAAAACTGTTTTTT.

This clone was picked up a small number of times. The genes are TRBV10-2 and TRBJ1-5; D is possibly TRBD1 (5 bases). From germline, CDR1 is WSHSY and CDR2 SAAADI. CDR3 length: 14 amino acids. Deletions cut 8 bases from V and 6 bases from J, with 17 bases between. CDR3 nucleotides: TGCGCCAGCGGAGGGGTAGGGACCGGTCAGCCCCAGCATTTT. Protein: CASGGVGTGQPQHF.

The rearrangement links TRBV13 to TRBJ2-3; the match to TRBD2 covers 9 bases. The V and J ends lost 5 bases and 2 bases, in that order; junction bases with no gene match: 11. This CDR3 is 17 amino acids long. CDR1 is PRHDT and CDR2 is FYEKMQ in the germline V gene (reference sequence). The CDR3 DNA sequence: TGTGCCAGCAGCCTCGAGCTGACTAGCGGTATCACAGATACGCAGTATTTT. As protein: CASSLELTSGITDTQYF.

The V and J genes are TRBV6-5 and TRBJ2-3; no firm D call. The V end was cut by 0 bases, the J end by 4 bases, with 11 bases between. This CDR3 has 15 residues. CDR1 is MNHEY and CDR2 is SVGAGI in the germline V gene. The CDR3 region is CASSYSASLADTQYF. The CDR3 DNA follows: TGTGCCAGCAGTTACTCGGCCAGTTTGGCAGATACGCAGTATTTT.

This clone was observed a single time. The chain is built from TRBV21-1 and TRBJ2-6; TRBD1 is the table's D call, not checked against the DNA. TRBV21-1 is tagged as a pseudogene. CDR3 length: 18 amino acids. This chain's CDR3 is CASRKRQGKPPGANVLTF. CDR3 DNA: TGTGCCAGCAGAAAAAGACAGGGGAAGCCCCCTGGGGCCAACGTCCTGACTTTC.

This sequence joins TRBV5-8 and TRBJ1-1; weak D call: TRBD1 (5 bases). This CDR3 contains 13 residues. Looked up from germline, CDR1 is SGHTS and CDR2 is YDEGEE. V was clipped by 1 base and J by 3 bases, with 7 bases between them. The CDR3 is CASSLRQYTEAFF. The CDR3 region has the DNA TGTGCCAGCAGCTTGAGACAGTACACTGAAGCTTTCTTT.